Shown below are 4 T cell receptor beta chains from a single sample sequenced in a study of blood T cell repertoires in COVID-19 (TCRdb year 2020). Library generation was performed with the immunoSEQ multiplex PCR assay. The clones in this table, taken by TCRdb from immuneACCESS, are in-frame only. Not every clone is retained; where verified, under half of the shortfall comes from an unresolved V gene, and the cause of the rest is unknown. The sample yields around 200,000 clones; approximately 91% were counted once. The biggest ten clones account for under 2% of the sample. Source material: peripheral blood. Receptor source: a man between 18 and 35 years old with active or convalescent COVID-19.

The chain uses TRBV19 and TRBJ1-2, with D possibly matching TRBD1 (6 bases). CDR3 length: 12 amino acids. Germline V gene sequence: CDR1 LNHDA, CDR2 SQIVND (reference sequence). V was trimmed by 5 bases and J by 10 bases, leaving 14 bases between them. The DNA of the CDR3 is TGTGCCAGTAGTCCTATACAGGGAGCCTACACCTTC. Translating gives CASSPIQGAYTF.

This clone showed up just a few times. The CDR3 DNA reads TGTGCCAGCTCACCATCTTACATCTCTGGAAACACCATATATTTT. Translating it yields CASSPSYISGNTIYF. This chain uses TRBV18 with TRBJ1-3; D is undetermined. Germline V gene data show CDR1 as KGHSH and CDR2 as LQKENI. V dropped 2 bases and J dropped 0 bases, with 8 bases sitting between them. This CDR3 region has 15 residues.

This clone was seen just once. V is TRBV2 and J is TRBJ1-5; a weak D match, TRBD1 (5 bases). The germline V gene has CDR1 SNHLY and CDR2 FYNNEI. V was cut by 5 bases and J by 0 bases, with 23 bases left in between. CDR3 length: 19 residues. The CDR3 sequence: CASSLYRDRALISNQPQHF. In DNA, the CDR3 is TGTGCCAGCAGTCTTTATCGAGACAGAGCATTAATTAGCAATCAGCCCCAGCATTTT. The full variable domain, with the rest looked up from reference TRBV2 and TRBJ1-5, is EPEVTQTPSHQVTQMGQEVILRCVPISNHLYFYWYRQILGQKVEFLVSFYNNEISEKSEIFDDQFSVERPDGSNFTLKIRSTKLEDSAMYFCASSLYRDRALISNQPQHFGDGTRLSIL.

The rearrangement uses TRBV7-9 and TRBJ2-5; no firm D call. This CDR3 has 14 residues. The V and J ends lost 5 bases and 6 bases respectively, with 16 bases between them. Germline assignment: CDR1 SEHNR and CDR2 FQNEAQ (reference sequence). CDR3 DNA sequence: TGTGCCAGCAGCCTCTCTCCGGGTTGGCAGACCCAGTACTTC. It is translated as CASSLSPGWQTQYF.